This T cell receptor (beta chain) is from a study of T cells in Graves' hyperthyroidism and ophthalmopathy. Germline-derived CDR1 and CDR2 are SGHRS and YFSETQ. V was shortened by 2 bases and J by 3 bases, with 12 bases between the two germline ends. This CDR3 comprises 14 residues. RNA transcripts were the template for amplifying TCR beta CDR3 regions. A first-round RT-PCR of the TCR CDR3 used the HTBI primer set. TCRdb called the multiplex PCR reads again in MiXCR, with one record for every CDR3 protein. The data show roughly 300,000 distinct CDR3 sequences, approximately 15% seen once. Many counts were recorded for this clonotype. Used for diagnoses were clinical symptoms, serum thyroxine and TRAb, thyroid ultrasound and orbital computed tomography.

This clonotype was obtained from a woman under 40 with Graves' hyperthyroidism. The V call is TRBV5-1, the J call TRBJ2-7, with TRBD2 as a possible D gene (6 bases). Sequenced input: blood. The DNA for the CDR3 is TGCGCCAGCAGCTTCGGAGGGGATAACTACGAGCAGTACTTC. Its translation: CASSFGGDNYEQYF.